This TCR beta chain was observed in a study of cytomegalovirus exposure and HLA in healthy donors. With 60 Vbeta and 13 Jbeta primers, the PCR was carried out. Source study methods: Unique TCR beta chains numbered approximately 76 million in a later analysis, with 10 million to 14 million shared. Method: immunoSEQ multiplex PCR; TCRdb's copy keeps in-frame clones and lacks some. V, J and clone size reflect that table, while D and trimming were determined from the DNA. The table lists roughly 100,000 clones, 60% to 85% of them singletons. Germline V gene data show CDR1 as SGDLS and CDR2 as YYNGEE. J was trimmed by 0 bases and V by 5 bases; bases with no gene match: 14. CDR3 length: 18 amino acids. As concerns this clone: Its target is not known.

General study results and limits: Among TCR sequences, most were rare, though some public TCRs appeared in many donors. Some V segments (TRBV6-2 and TRBV6-3 among them) were excluded as indistinguishable.

Donors likely had unrecorded immune exposures despite being nominally healthy when sampled. The chain carries TRBV9 and TRBJ1-1; 9 bases are a match to TRBD1. Sequences were obtained from PBMCs. The TCR originated in a man aged 25-45 years in good health and CMV-seropositive. DNA for the CDR3: TGTGCCAGCAGGTCCCCTCCGGGACAGGGTCTAATGAACACTGAAGCTTTCTTT. This gives the protein CASRSPPGQGLMNTEAFF.